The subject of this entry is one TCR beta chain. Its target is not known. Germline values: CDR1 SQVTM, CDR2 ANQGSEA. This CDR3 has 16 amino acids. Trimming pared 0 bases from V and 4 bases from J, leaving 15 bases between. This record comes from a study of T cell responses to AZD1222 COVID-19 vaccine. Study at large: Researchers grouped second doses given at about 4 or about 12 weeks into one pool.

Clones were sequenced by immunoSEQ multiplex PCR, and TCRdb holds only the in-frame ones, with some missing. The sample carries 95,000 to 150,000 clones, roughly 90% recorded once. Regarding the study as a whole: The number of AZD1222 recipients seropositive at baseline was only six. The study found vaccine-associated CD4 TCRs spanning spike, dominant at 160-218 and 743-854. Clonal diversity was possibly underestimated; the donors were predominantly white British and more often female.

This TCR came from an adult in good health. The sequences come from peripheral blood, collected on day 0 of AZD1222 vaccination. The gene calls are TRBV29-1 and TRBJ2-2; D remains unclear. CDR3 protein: CSVEDPGGRVTGELFF. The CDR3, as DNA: TGCAGCGTTGAAGACCCAGGTGGCAGAGTCACCGGGGAGCTGTTTTTT.